The sequence of this T cell receptor (beta chain) was determined in a study of T cells in localized non-small cell lung cancer (TCRdb year 2020). Study-wide context: T cell repertoires of some 240 early-stage NSCLC patients were analyzed, with tumors being compared against uninvolved tumor-adjacent lungs. A mean age of 66.3 years was recorded for the NSCLC patients, of whom 129 were male and more than 85 were female. All 220 or so NSCLC patients in the cohort were treatment-naive and had localized lung tumors that were resected.

At diagnosis, peripheral blood, uninvolved tumor-adjacent lung and tumor were collected and stored as a combination of fresh-frozen and FFPE material. For TCR repertoire profiling, blood samples were analyzed in the form of peripheral blood mononuclear cells. TCR beta CDR3 regions were sequenced from DNA using the immunoSEQ Assay. The source study handled its data this way. T cell density was computed as TCR beta template counts normalized to usable DNA estimated by amplifying housekeeping genes. The preseqR package was used to estimate richness by extrapolating to 400,000 templates for PBMC samples and to 120,000 templates for tissue samples. Clonality was defined as one minus Pielou's evenness. Tissue-enriched TCRs were identified by differential abundance testing using productive amino-acid clonotypes, minimum total count 5 and alpha 0.1. The Jaccard Index and the Morisita Overlap Index were used to measure how much the repertoires overlapped between compartments. GLIPH clustered TCR beta CDR3s with public tetramer-defined viral CDR3s; viral motifs required at least three viral sequences plus V-gene enrichment. The table was pulled from immuneACCESS by TCRdb, which kept in-frame rearrangements only. Such tables lose some clones; where checked, under half of the loss comes from unresolved V genes, and the rest has no known cause. V and J calls and clone size follow that table, whereas D and trimming were derived from the DNA. This sample gives about 26,000 clones in total; over 70% of them show up just once. The ten largest clones add up to more than 9% of the sample.

The full study reports these points: Higher blood T cell density associated with longer overall survival, while higher adjacent-lung clonality associated with shorter survival. Because multi-region sequencing of the tumors was not done, intratumor heterogeneity could not be ruled out. Uninvolved tumor-adjacent lung showed the highest T cell clonality, higher than tumor, which suggests more focused antigenic responses in the uninvolved tumor-adjacent lung. Because of the exploratory design, TCR variables were selected using unadjusted p-values without false-discovery rate correction. Of the top 100 tumor clones, a median of around 57 were detected in paired uninvolved adjacent lung; approximately 28 were also among that lung's top 100.

Its CDR3 holds 13 amino acids, cysteine through phenylalanine. Only CDR3 DNA remains: 39 bases, in frame from the first base. The germline V gene provides CDR1 SGDLS and CDR2 YYNGEE. Cut back by 3 bases and 1 base, the V and J ends lie 7 bases apart. Regarding this clone: What antigen it recognizes has not been identified. Per-nucleotide qualities are absent, and no much larger clonotype sits a single base away.

The source of this sequence is a man aged 35-69 years with stage III squamous cell lung carcinoma. Recombination linked TRBV9 to TRBJ1-1, with the identity of the D gene unclear. This material consisted of peripheral blood, taken before any cancer treatment. The CDR3 region reads CASSEMANTEAFF. The DNA sequence follows: TGTGCCAGCAGCGAAATGGCGAACACTGAAGCTTTCTTT.